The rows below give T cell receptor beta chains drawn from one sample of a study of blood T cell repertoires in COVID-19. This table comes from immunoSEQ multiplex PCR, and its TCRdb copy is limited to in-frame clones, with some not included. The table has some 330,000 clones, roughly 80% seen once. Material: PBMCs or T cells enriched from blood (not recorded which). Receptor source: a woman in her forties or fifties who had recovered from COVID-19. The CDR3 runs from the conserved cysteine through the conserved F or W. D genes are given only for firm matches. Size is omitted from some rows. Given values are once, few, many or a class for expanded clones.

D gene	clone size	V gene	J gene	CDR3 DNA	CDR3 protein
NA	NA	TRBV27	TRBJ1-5	TGTGCCAGCAGTTTATTGTCCGAGTACAGGCAGCCCCAGCATTTT	CASSLLSEYRQPQHF
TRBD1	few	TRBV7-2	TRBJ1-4	TGTGCCAGCAGCCCATCCGGGACAGGGACTGAAAAACTGTTTTTT	CASSPSGTGTEKLFF
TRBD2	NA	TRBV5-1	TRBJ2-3	TGCGCCAGCAGCTCCAGGACTAGCGGGAGTTCAGATACGCAGTATTTT	CASSSRTSGSSDTQYF
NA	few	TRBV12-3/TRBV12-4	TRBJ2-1	TGTGCCAGCAGCCACGGGTACAATGAGCAGTTCTTC	CASSHGYNEQFF
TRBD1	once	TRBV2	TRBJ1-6	TGTGCCAGCGCTGAGGAAGGGACAGGGTATTCACCCCTCCACTTT	CASAEEGTGYSPLHF
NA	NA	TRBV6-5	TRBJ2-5	TGTGCCAGCACCCAGGGGCTAGAGACCCAGTACTTC	CASTQGLETQYF
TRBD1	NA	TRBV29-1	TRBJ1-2	TGCAGCGTTGAGGCCGGGACAGGGGAGGTGGGCTACACCTTC	CSVEAGTGEVGYTF
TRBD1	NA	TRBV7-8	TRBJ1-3	TGTGCCAGCAGCGCAACAGGGGTTTCTGGAAACACCATATATTTT	CASSATGVSGNTIYF
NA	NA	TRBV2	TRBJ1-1	TGTGCCAGCAGTGAGGTGGGGCGCTTGAACACTGAAGCTTTCTTT	CASSEVGRLNTEAFF
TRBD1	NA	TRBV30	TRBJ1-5	TGTGCCTGGAGTGCCCGGACAGGCCTCACCTTCAATCAGCCCCAGCATTTT	CAWSARTGLTFNQPQHF
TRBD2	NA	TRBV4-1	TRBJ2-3	TGCGCCAGCAGCGCGCGTGGGCTAGCGGGAGGCTCCGATACGCAGTATTTT	CASSARGLAGGSDTQYF
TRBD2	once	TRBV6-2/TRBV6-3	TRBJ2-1	TGTGCCAGCAGTTCGGCGGGACTAGCGGGAGGGCCGCGGGATGAGCAGTTCTTC	CASSSAGLAGGPRDEQFF
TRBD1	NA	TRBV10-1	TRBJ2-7	TGCGCCACCTTCCCCCCGACAGGGCGCTACGAGCAGTACTTC	CATFPPTGRYEQYF
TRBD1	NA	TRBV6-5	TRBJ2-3	TGTGCCAGCAGATCCGGGACAGGGCCAGGTACGCAGTATTTT	CASRSGTGPGTQYF
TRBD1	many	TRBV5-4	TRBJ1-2	TGTGCCAGCAGGGACTCGGGACAGCCCCACTATGGCTACACCTTC	CASRDSGQPHYGYTF
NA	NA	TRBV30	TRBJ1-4	TGTGCCGGGACACCCGGGGGGTTCAATGAAAAACTGTTTTTT	CAGTPGGFNEKLFF
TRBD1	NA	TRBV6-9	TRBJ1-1	TGTGCCAGCACCTCGGAGCTCCGGGACAGGGACTCAGCTGAAGCTTTCTTT	CASTSELRDRDSAEAFF